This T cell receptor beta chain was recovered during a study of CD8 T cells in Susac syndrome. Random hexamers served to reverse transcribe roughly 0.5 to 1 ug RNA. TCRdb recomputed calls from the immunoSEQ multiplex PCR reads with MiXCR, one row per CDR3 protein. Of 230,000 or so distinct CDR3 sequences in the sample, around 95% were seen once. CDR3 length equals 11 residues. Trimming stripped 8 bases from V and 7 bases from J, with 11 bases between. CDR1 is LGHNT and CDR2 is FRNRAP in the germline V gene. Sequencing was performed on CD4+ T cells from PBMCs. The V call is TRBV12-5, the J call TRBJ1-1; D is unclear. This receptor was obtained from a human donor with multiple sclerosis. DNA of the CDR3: TGTGCTAGTCGGTGGGCAGGTGAAGCTTTCTTT. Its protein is CASRWAGEAFF.